The 16 T cell receptor beta chains reported below all come from one sample, sequenced in a study of blood T cell repertoires in COVID-19. Data came from immunoSEQ multiplex PCR; TCRdb stores just in-frame clones and leaves some out. The data show approximately 300,000 clones, more than 75% seen once. The sample was peripheral blood. The receptors originated from a middle-aged man with active or convalescent COVID-19.

The chain carries TRBV5-1 and TRBJ2-7; D gene ambiguous. The CDR3 is 11 amino acids. V was shortened by 3 bases and J by 3 bases, with 4 bases between the two germline ends. Germline loops: CDR1 SGHRS, CDR2 YFSETQ. As DNA, the CDR3 is TGCGCCAGCAGCTATAACTACGAGCAGTACTTC. Amino acids: CASSYNYEQYF. Full variable domain (missing parts from reference TRBV5-1 and TRBJ2-7): KAGVTQTPRYLIKTRGQQVTLSCSPISGHRSVSWYQQTPGQGLQFLFEYFSETQRNKGNFPGRFSGRQFSNSRSEMNVSTLELGDSALYLCASSYNYEQYFGPGTRLTVT.

The rearrangement joins TRBV11-1 to TRBJ2-5; TRBD2 is a possible D gene (6 bases). V was cut by 6 bases and J by 5 bases, with 10 bases left in between. The length of the CDR3 is 12 residues. CDR1 is SGHAT and CDR2 is FQDESV in the germline V gene (reference sequence). CDR3 residues: CASRSGGETQYF. CDR3 DNA: TGTGCCAGCAGGTCTGGGGGGGAGACCCAGTACTTC.

This clone was observed a single time. This rearrangement joins TRBV4-2 to TRBJ2-2; maybe TRBD2 (6 bases). The V end was cut by 3 bases, the J end by 4 bases, with 21 bases between. Germline assignment: CDR1 LGHNA and CDR2 YNFKEQ. The CDR3 runs to 18 residues. The CDR3 protein is CASSQSGAGGDGTGELFF. The CDR3 DNA reads as TGTGCCAGCAGCCAGTCGGGTGCGGGCGGGGATGGCACCGGGGAGCTGTTTTTT.

Points on this clone: Other DNA sequences in this sample translate to the same CDR3. CDR3 DNA: TGTGCCAGCAGCTTGGGAAGCGGGGGCACAGATACGCAGTATTTT. It encodes CASSLGSGGTDTQYF. The chain couples TRBV7-2 to TRBJ2-3, with 7 bases matching TRBD2. The CDR3 contains 15 residues. Germline lookup yields CDR1 SGHTA and CDR2 FQGNSA. The V segment lost 3 bases and the J segment 1 base; nucleotides outside the gene matches: 4. Full variable domain (outside the CDR3, taken from reference TRBV7-2 and TRBJ2-3): GAGVSQSPSNKVTEKGKDVELRCDPISGHTALYWYRQSLGQGLEFLIYFQGNSAPDKSGLPSDRFSAERTGGSVSTLTIQRTQQEDSAVYLCASSLGSGGTDTQYFGPGTRLTVL.

The chain employs TRBV10-3 and TRBJ1-2; TRBD1 agrees at 8 bases. CDR1 and CDR2 (germline): ENHRY, SYGVKD. The CDR3 totals 12 residues. V lost 6 bases and J lost 5; bases outside the gene matches: 2. CDR3 loop: CAIRRTGYGYTF. As DNA, the CDR3 is TGTGCCATCAGAAGGACAGGGTATGGCTACACCTTC.

The chain employs TRBV6-5 and TRBJ2-5, with D possibly TRBD2 on 5 matching bases. V lost 8 bases and J lost 1, with 17 bases in between. CDR1 and CDR2 (germline): MNHEY, SVGAGI. This CDR3 has 15 amino acids. This chain's CDR3 is CASSQAASGQETQYF. The CDR3, as DNA: TGTGCCAGCTCCCAAGCGGCTTCTGGCCAAGAGACCCAGTACTTC.

The J gene is TRBJ1-1, the V gene TRBV7-9, with TRBD1 matching 7 bases. CDR3 size: 18 residues. Per the germline V gene, CDR1 is SEHNR and CDR2 is FQNEAQ (reference sequence). The V gene end was trimmed by 0 bases and the J gene end by 3 bases; junction bases not matched to a gene: 13. CDR3 bases: TGTGCCAGCAGCTTAGCCTCTCTATCGACAGGGTATGACACTGAAGCTTTCTTT. Protein: CASSLASLSTGYDTEAFF.

The genes are TRBV28 and TRBJ1-1; the D gene is possibly TRBD1 (5 bases). Germline V lookup: CDR1 MDHEN, CDR2 SYDVKM. This CDR3 region has 12 residues. Trimming took 5 bases from V and 8 from J, leaving 12 bases between them. CDR3 protein: CASSSGTAEAFF. CDR3 nucleotide sequence: TGTGCCAGCAGTAGCGGGACGGCCGAAGCTTTCTTT.

This chain uses TRBV6-1 with TRBJ1-6, with a weak D call TRBD1 (5 bases). CDR3 length: 14 residues. The germline CDR1 and CDR2 sequences are MNHNS and SASEGT. V gave up 3 bases and J gave up 7 bases, with 10 bases separating them. CDR3 coding DNA: TGTGCCAGCAGTGATACCAGGGCGAATTCACCCCTCCACTTT. This codes for CASSDTRANSPLHF.

The CDR3 coding sequence is TGTGCCAGCAGAAGACAGGGGGATCCTGGAAACACCATATATTTT. It yields the protein CASRRQGDPGNTIYF. The chain combines TRBV6-5 with TRBJ1-3; TRBD1 aligns across 9 bases. CDR3 length: 15 amino acids. The V gene end was trimmed by 6 bases and the J gene end by 2 bases; junction bases not matched to a gene: 5. Germline V lookup: CDR1 MNHEY, CDR2 SVGAGI.

This chain uses TRBV3-1 (or the pseudogene TRBV3-2) with TRBJ1-1, with 7 bases identical to TRBD1. The CDR3 spans 11 residues. CDR1 and CDR2 (germline): LGHDT, YNNKEL (reference sequence). Trimming removed 3 bases from V and 9 bases from J; junction bases left unmatched: 1. The CDR3: CASSQGQKAFF. In DNA, the CDR3 is TGTGCCAGCAGCCAGGGACAGAAAGCTTTCTTT.

The rearrangement joins TRBV5-6 to TRBJ2-7; the match to TRBD2 covers 7 bases. The CDR3 length is 15 residues. The ends lost 1 base at V and 2 bases at J; junction bases unmatched: 6. The germline CDR1 and CDR2 sequences are SGHDT and YYEEEE. CDR3 DNA: TGTGCCAGCAGCTTGCCGTCTAGCGGAGCCTACGAGCAGTACTTC. It yields the protein CASSLPSSGAYEQYF.

This sequence joins TRBV13 and TRBJ1-1, with D unresolved. With 1 base removed from V and 1 base from J, the gap between germline ends came to 7 bases. The CDR3 totals 14 residues. Germline values: CDR1 PRHDT, CDR2 FYEKMQ (reference sequence). The CDR3 DNA follows: TGTGCCAGCAGCTTAGTGGAGCCGAACACTGAAGCTTTCTTT. It specifies CASSLVEPNTEAFF.

The rearrangement uses TRBV6-5 and TRBJ1-2; D may be TRBD1 (6 bases). Looked up from germline, CDR1 is MNHEY and CDR2 is SVGAGI. Deletions cut 10 bases from V and 0 bases from J, with 12 bases between. The CDR3 sequence is 13 residues long. The CDR3 is CAINRESNYGYTF. The CDR3, as DNA: TGTGCCATCAACAGGGAGTCTAACTATGGCTACACCTTC.

This chain connects TRBV28 to TRBJ1-1; D uncertain. This CDR3 comprises 15 residues. The germline gives CDR1 MDHEN, CDR2 SYDVKM. Between the trimmed V and J ends, which lost 1 base and 1 base, there was a span of 10 bases. The CDR3 nucleotides read TGTGCCAGCAGTTTATCCAGCAACAGGAACACTGAAGCTTTCTTT. Its translation is CASSLSSNRNTEAFF.

The chain combines TRBV5-1 with TRBJ2-1, with D perhaps TRBD1 (6 bases). Germline CDR1 reads SGHRS; CDR2 reads YFSETQ. The germline V and J ends were trimmed by 0 bases and 0 bases, with 19 bases remaining between them. The CDR3 contains 19 residues. The CDR3 region is CASSLASGAALISYNEQFF. CDR3 nucleotides: TGCGCCAGCAGCTTGGCCTCAGGGGCCGCCCTCATCTCCTACAATGAGCAGTTCTTC.